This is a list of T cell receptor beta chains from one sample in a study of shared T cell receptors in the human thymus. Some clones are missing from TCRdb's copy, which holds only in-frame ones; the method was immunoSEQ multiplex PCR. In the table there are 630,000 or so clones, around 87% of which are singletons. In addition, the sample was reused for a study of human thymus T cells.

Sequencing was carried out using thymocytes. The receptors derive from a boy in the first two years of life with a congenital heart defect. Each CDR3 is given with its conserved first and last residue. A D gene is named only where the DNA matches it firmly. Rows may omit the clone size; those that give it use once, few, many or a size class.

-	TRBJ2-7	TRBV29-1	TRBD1	TGCAGCGTTGATCCCGCCGGGACAGGGGGCGAGCAGTACTTC	CSVDPAGTGGEQYF
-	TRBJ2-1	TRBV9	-	TGTGCCAGCAGCGCCGGAACTAGGTTCTATGAGCAGTTCTTC	CASSAGTRFYEQFF
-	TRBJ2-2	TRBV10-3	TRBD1	TGTGCCACCGGACAGGGGGCGAACACCGGGGAGCTGTTTTTT	CATGQGANTGELFF
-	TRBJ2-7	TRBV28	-	TGTGCCAGCAGTTTTCTCCGGGACTACGAGCAGTACTTC	CASSFLRDYEQYF
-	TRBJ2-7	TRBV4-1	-	TGCGCCAGCAGCCAAGAGTCGGGGGACGACTACGAGCAGTACTTC	CASSQESGDDYEQYF
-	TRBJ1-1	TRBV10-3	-	TGTGCCATCAGTGAAACAGTGGTTAACACTGAAGCTTTCTTT	CAISETVVNTEAFF
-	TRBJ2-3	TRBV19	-	TGTGCCAGTAGTAGGGGGGGGCCCGTGATAAATACGCAGTATTTT	CASSRGGPVINTQYF
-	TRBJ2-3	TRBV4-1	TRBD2	TGCGCCAGCAGCCATCATAGCGGGGGCACAGATACGCAGTATTTT	CASSHHSGGTDTQYF
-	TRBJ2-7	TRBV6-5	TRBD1	TGTGCCAGCAGTTGCGGACAGGGCGGAGGTTGGGAGCAGTACTTC	CASSCGQGGGWEQYF
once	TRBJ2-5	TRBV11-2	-	TGTGCCAGCAGCTTAGAGGTAGTGGAAGAGACCCAGTACTTC	CASSLEVVEETQYF
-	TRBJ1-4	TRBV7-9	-	TGTGCCAGCAGCCCCGGATTTCGGGCGGGAGGGCATGAAAAACTGTTTTTT	CASSPGFRAGGHEKLFF
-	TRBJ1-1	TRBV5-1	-	TGCGCCAGCAGCCCCCGGGGGGTGGAGAACACTGAAGCTTTCTTT	CASSPRGVENTEAFF
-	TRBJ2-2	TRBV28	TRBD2	TGTGCCAGCAGTTTATGCGGACTAGCGGGGGGGAACACCGGGGAGCTGTTTTTT	CASSLCGLAGGNTGELFF
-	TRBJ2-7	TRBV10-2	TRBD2	TGCGCCAGCAGTGAAGGGCGGGAGCCCCCCTACGAGCAGTACTTC	CASSEGREPPYEQYF
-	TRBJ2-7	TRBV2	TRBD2	TGTGCCAGCAGTGAAGCTAGCGGGGGGGCTTGTCGGGAGCAGTACTTC	CASSEASGGACREQYF
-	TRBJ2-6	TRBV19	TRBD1	TGTGCCAGTAGTCCCACGGACAGGGGATCCGGGGCCAACGTCCTGACTTTC	CASSPTDRGSGANVLTF
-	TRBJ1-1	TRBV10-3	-	TGTGCCATCAGTGAGCTAAGCAGGGAGAACACTGAAGCTTTCTTT	CAISELSRENTEAFF
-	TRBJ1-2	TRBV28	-	TGTGCCAGCAGCCCGATGGGGGCGCAAGAAGTGGTTGGCTACACCTTC	CASSPMGAQEVVGYTF
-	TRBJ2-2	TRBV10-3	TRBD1	TGTGCCACCCTTAGACAGGGTTTGTCGACCGGGGAGCTGTTTTTT	CATLRQGLSTGELFF
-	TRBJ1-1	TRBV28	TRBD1	TGTGCCAGCAGCCATGGACAGGGGGCAGGGTACACTGAAGCTTTCTTT	CASSHGQGAGYTEAFF
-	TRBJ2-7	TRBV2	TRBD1	TGTGCCAGCAGATCAGGGGGCTACTTCGACGAGCAGTACTTC	CASRSGGYFDEQYF
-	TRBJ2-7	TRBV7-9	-	TGTGCCAGCAGCTTTTCTAGCACTTACGAGCAGTACTTC	CASSFSSTYEQYF
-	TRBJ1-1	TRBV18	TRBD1	TGTGCCAGCTCACCACCGAGAAGCAGGGGGGCCACTGAAGCTTTCTTT	CASSPPRSRGATEAFF
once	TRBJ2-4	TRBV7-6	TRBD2	TGTGCCAGCAGCCCCGCCGGACTAGCGGGAGACATTCAGTACTTC	CASSPAGLAGDIQYF
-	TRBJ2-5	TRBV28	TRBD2	TGTGCCAGCAGTGGGGCTAGCGGGGGGCGGGCCCAAGAGACCCAGTACTTC	CASSGASGGRAQETQYF
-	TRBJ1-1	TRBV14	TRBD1	TGTGCCAGCAGCCAGGGACAGGGGTGGACTGAAGCTTTCTTT	CASSQGQGWTEAFF
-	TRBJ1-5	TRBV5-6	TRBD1	TGTGCCAGCAGCTTTTGGACAGGCGATCAGCCCCAGCATTTT	CASSFWTGDQPQHF